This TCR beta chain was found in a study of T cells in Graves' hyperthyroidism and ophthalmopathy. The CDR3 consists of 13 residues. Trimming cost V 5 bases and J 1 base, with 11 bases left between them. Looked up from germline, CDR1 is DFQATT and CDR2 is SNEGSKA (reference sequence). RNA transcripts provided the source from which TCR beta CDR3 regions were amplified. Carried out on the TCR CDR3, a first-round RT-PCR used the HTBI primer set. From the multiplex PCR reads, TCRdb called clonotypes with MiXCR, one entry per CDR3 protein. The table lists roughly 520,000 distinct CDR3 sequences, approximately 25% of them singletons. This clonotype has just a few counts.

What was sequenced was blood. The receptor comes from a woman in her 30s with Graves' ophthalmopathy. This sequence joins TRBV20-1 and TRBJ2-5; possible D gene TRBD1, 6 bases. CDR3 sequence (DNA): TGCAGTGCTCTCATACAGGGCCAAGAGACCCAGTACTTC. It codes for CSALIQGQETQYF.